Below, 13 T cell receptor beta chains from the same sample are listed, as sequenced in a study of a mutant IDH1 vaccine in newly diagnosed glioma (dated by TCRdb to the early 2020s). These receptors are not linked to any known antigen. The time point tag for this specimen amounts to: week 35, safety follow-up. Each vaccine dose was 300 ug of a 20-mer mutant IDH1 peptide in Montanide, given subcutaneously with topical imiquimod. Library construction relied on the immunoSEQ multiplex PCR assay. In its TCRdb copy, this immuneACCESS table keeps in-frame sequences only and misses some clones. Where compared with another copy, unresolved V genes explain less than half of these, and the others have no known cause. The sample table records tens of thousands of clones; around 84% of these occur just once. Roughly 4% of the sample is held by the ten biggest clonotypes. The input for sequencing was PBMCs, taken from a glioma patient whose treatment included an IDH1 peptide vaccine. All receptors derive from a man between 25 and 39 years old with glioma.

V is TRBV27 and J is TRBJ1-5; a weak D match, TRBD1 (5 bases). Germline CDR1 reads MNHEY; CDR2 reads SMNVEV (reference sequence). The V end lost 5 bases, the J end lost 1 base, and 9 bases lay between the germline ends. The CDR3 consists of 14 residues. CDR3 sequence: CASSVEGSNQPQHF. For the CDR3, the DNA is TGTGCCAGCAGTGTTGAGGGGAGCAATCAGCCCCAGCATTTT.

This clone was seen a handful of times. CDR3 nucleotides: TGTGCCAGCAGGTTGGAAACAACTAATGAAAAACTGTTTTTT. This sequence encodes CASRLETTNEKLFF. The chain combines TRBV2 with TRBJ1-4, with D hard to call. The CDR3 loop spans 14 amino acids. Germline lookup yields CDR1 SNHLY and CDR2 FYNNEI. Trimming cost V 6 bases and J 0 bases, with 8 bases left between them.

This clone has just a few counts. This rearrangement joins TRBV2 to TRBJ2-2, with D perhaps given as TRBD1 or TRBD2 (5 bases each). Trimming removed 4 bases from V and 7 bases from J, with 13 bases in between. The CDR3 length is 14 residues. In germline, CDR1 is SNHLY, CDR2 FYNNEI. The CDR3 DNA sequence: TGTGCCAGCAGTGGAGGGTCAGGGAGCGGGGAGCTGTTTTTT. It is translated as CASSGGSGSGELFF.

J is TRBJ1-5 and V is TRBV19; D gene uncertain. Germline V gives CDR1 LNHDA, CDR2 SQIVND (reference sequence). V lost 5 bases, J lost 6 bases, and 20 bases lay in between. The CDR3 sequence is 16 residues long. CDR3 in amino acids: CASSLNAEGGSQPQHF. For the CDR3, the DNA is TGTGCCAGTAGTCTTAACGCGGAGGGAGGTAGTCAGCCCCAGCATTTT.

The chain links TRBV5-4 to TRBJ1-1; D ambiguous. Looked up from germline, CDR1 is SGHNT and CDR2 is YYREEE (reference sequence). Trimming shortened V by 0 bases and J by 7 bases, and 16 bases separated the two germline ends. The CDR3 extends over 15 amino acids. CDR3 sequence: CASSLGAYWSFEAFF. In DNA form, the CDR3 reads TGTGCCAGCAGCTTGGGAGCCTACTGGTCGTTTGAAGCTTTCTTT.

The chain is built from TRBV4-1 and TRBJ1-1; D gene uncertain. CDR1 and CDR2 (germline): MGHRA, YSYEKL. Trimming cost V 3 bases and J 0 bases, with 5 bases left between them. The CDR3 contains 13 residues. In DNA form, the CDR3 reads TGCGCCAGCAGCCAGACCATGAACACTGAAGCTTTCTTT. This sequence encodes CASSQTMNTEAFF.

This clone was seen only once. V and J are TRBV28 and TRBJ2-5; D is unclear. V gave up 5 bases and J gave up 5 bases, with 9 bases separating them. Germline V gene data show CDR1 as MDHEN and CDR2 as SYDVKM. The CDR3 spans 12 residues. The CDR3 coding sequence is TGTGCCAGCAGTCCCATGGAGGAGACCCAGTACTTC. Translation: CASSPMEETQYF. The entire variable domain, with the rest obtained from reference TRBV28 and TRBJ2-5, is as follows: DVKVTQSSRYLVKRTGEKVFLECVQDMDHENMFWYRQDPGLGLRLIYFSYDVKMKEKGDIPEGYSVSREKKERFSLILESASTNQTSMYLCASSPMEETQYFGPGTRLLVL.

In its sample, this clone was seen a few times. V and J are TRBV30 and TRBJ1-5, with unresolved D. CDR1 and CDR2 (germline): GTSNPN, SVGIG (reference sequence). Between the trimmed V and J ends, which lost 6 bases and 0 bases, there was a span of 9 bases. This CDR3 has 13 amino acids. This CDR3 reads CACQEYSNQPQHF. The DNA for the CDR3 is TGTGCCTGCCAGGAGTATAGCAATCAGCCCCAGCATTTT.

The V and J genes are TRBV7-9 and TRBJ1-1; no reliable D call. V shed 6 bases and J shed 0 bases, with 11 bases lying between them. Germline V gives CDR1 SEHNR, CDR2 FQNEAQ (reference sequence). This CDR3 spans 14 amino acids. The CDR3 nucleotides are TGTGCCAGCAGAGATCGGGTGATGAACACTGAAGCTTTCTTT. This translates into CASRDRVMNTEAFF. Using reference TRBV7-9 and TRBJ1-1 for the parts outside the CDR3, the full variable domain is DTGVSQNPRHKITKRGQNVTFRCDPISEHNRLYWYRQTLGQGPEFLTYFQNEAQLEKSRLLSDRFSAERPKGSFSTLEIQRTEQGDSAMYLCASRDRVMNTEAFFGQGTRLTVV.

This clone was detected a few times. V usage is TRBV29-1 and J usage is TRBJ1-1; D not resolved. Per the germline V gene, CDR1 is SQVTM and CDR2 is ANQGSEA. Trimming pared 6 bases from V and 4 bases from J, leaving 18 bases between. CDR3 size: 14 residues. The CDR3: CSVDVGVLGTEAFF. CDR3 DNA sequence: TGCAGCGTCGATGTTGGGGTTTTGGGCACTGAAGCTTTCTTT.

This CDR3 is CASSQPTRGGGETQYF. In DNA form, the CDR3 reads TGCGCCAGCAGCCAACCCACGCGGGGGGGCGGAGAGACCCAGTACTTC. The chain couples TRBV4-1 to TRBJ2-5; 9 bases align to TRBD2. V shed 2 bases and J 4 bases; nucleotides not matched to a gene: 8. The CDR3 contains 16 residues. Germline V gives CDR1 MGHRA, CDR2 YSYEKL.

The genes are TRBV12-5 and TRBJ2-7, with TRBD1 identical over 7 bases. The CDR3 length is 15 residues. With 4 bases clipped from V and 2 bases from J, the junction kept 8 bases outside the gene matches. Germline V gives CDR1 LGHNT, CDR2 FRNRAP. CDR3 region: CASGSTDRVAYEQYF. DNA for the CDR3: TGTGCTAGTGGTTCAACAGACAGGGTAGCCTACGAGCAGTACTTC.

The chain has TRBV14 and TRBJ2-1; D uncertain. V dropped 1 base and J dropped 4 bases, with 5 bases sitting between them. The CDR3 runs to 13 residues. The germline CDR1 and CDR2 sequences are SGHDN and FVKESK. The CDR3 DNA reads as TGTGCCAGCAGCCAAGGGCCTTACAATGAGCAGTTCTTC. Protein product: CASSQGPYNEQFF.